This T cell receptor beta chain was identified in a study of shared clonotypes between healthy human individuals. Broader study findings: Compared with memory subsets, naive subsets generally had larger estimated richness.

With regard to this clone: The antigen remains undetermined.

Germline V gene sequence: CDR1 KGHSH, CDR2 LQKENI. The CDR3 totals 15 residues. V was trimmed by 6 bases and J by 5 bases, leaving 20 bases between them. Sequenced by immunoSEQ multiplex PCR; TCRdb stores in-frame clones only, minus some. The data show 330,000 or so clones, over 65% seen once. The sequence was obtained from a man aged 30-40 years in good health. The V gene is TRBV18, the J gene TRBJ2-7, with a possible D match to TRBD2 (6 bases). Specimen: memory CD4+ T cells sorted from blood. Subset in this sample: CD45RA-negative fraction. The CDR3 region has the DNA TGTGCCAGCTCGCCCCGCGCGGGGTCGGTCCACGAGCAGTACTTC. It specifies CASSPRAGSVHEQYF.